Each of the 31 T cell receptor beta chains below was sequenced from the same sample in a study of beta chain features in type 1 diabetes (dated by TCRdb to 2017 to 2018). Library preparation was by the immunoSEQ multiplex PCR assay. The entire isolated RNA was reverse transcribed using the High Capacity cDNA Reverse Transcription Kit, and thus expressed TCRB transcripts were sequenced. Not all clones reach the TCRdb copy of this immuneACCESS table, which keeps in-frame sequences only. Checked studies attribute under half of the gap to unresolved V genes and leave the rest unexplained. For this sample there are around 250,000 clones; 25% to 35% appear just once. The ten biggest clones cover about 3.9% of the sample. The sequenced material came from central memory CD4+ T cells from blood. The receptor source for this set is a man in his thirties or forties in good health.

There are a few counts of this clone. The chain carries TRBV2 and TRBJ1-1; D is undetermined. This CDR3 spans 13 amino acids. Trimming left V 4 bases short and J 3 bases short, with 9 bases between. Germline loops: CDR1 SNHLY, CDR2 FYNNEI. The CDR3 DNA follows: TGTGCCAGCAGTGGAACTGGGTACACTGAAGCTTTCTTT. Amino acids: CASSGTGYTEAFF.

The CDR3 loop reads CASSDQSQETQYF. Written as DNA, the CDR3 is TGCGCCAGCAGTGACCAGTCCCAAGAGACCCAGTACTTC. The gene calls are TRBV10-1 and TRBJ2-5, with D uncertain. CDR3 length: 13 amino acids. Germline lookup yields CDR1 WNHNN and CDR2 SYGVQD (reference sequence). V gave up 3 bases and J gave up 1 base, with 6 bases separating them.

Only one count was recorded for this clone. A read error is possible here, since a much larger clone lies one base away. This rearrangement joins TRBV9 to TRBJ1-1; D is unclear. V was cut by 2 bases and J by 3 bases, with 2 bases left in between. Germline V gives CDR1 SGDLS, CDR2 YYNGEE. The CDR3 spans 11 residues. The CDR3 loop reads CASSVDTEAFF. Written as DNA, the CDR3 is TGTGCCAGCAGCGTGGACACTGAAGCTTTCTTT.

The chain carries TRBV6-6 and TRBJ2-5, with 7 bases fitting TRBD2. The germline gives CDR1 MNHNY, CDR2 SVGAGI (reference sequence). V shed 5 bases, J shed 2 bases, and the junction held 5 bases outside the gene matches. This CDR3 is built from 14 residues. The CDR3: CASSRGGPQETQYF. In DNA form, the CDR3 reads TGTGCCAGCAGTAGGGGAGGGCCGCAAGAGACCCAGTACTTC.

The J gene is TRBJ2-1, the V gene TRBV4-3, with TRBD1 identical over 7 bases. Germline values: CDR1 LGHNA, CDR2 YSLEER. The CDR3 has 14 residues. V was clipped by 4 bases and J by 5 bases; unmatched bases: 5. The DNA of the CDR3 is TGCGCCAGCAGCCCTGGGACAGCGAACAATGAGCAGTTCTTC. This codes for CASSPGTANNEQFF.

V gene TRBV5-1 combines with J gene TRBJ2-5; tentatively, D is TRBD1 (5 bases). The CDR3 sequence is 16 residues long. In germline, CDR1 is SGHRS, CDR2 YFSETQ. With 4 bases removed from V and 2 bases from J, the gap between germline ends came to 18 bases. The CDR3 spells CASSPTETAIQETQYF. The CDR3 nucleotides are TGCGCCAGCAGCCCTACGGAGACAGCTATACAAGAGACCCAGTACTTC.

This clone was seen only once. The CDR3 DNA is TGCAGCGTTGAAGGACCGGCCGGGACCCCACGGGAGACCCAGTACTTC. Encoded protein: CSVEGPAGTPRETQYF. The chain recombines TRBV29-1 with TRBJ2-5, with D perhaps assigned TRBD1 or TRBD2 (5 bases each). CDR1 and CDR2 (germline): SQVTM, ANQGSEA. V dropped 1 base and J dropped 5 bases, with 20 bases sitting between them. This CDR3 has 16 amino acids. Filled out from reference TRBV29-1 and TRBJ2-5, the complete variable domain reads SAVISQKPSRDICQRGTSLTIQCQVDSQVTMMFWYRQQPGQSLTLIATANQGSEATYESGFVIDKFPISRPNLTFSTLTVSNMSPEDSSIYLCSVEGPAGTPRETQYFGPGTRLLVL.

There are a few counts of this clone. The gene calls are TRBV4-2 and TRBJ1-6; D might be TRBD1 (5 bases). Germline V gives CDR1 LGHNA, CDR2 YNFKEQ. This CDR3 has 15 residues. V shed 0 bases and J shed 5 bases, with 8 bases lying between them. The CDR3 region has the DNA TGTGCCAGCAGCCAAGAGGGGGTTGATAATTCACCCCTCCACTTT. Encoded protein: CASSQEGVDNSPLHF.

This chain connects TRBV2 to TRBJ2-3; D remains ambiguous. Trimming stripped 5 bases from V and 1 base from J, with 10 bases between. Germline CDR1 is SNHLY and CDR2 is FYNNEI. This CDR3 has 14 residues. CDR3 in DNA: TGTGCCAGCAGTTGGAACAGACGCACAGATACGCAGTATTTT. Its protein product is CASSWNRRTDTQYF.

This clone was counted between two and nine times. The V call is TRBV29-1, the J call TRBJ2-7; 9 bases match TRBD2. V was clipped by 3 bases and J by 5 bases; unmatched bases: 2. The germline CDR1 and CDR2 sequences are SQVTM and ANQGSEA. The length of the CDR3 is 12 residues. The CDR3 bases are TGCAGCGTTGAGGGCGGGGGGGACGAGCAGTACTTC. Translation gives CSVEGGGDEQYF.

The table lists this clone with a few counts. Other DNA sequences of this sample code for an identical CDR3. The chain links TRBV19 to TRBJ2-5; D gene uncertain. Trimming removed 5 bases at V and 1 base at J, with 8 bases between. The CDR3 runs 13 residues. The germline V gene encodes CDR1 LNHDA and CDR2 SQIVND (reference sequence). CDR3 residues: CASSSGSQETQYF. The CDR3 DNA reads as TGTGCCAGTAGTTCGGGCAGCCAAGAGACCCAGTACTTC.

V usage is TRBV11-3 and J usage is TRBJ2-1, with 12 bases identical to TRBD2. In germline, CDR1 is SGHNT, CDR2 YENEEA. The CDR3 length is 18 residues. V lost 3 bases, J lost 6 bases, and 12 bases stayed unmatched. CDR3 DNA sequence: TGTGCCAGCAGCTTGGGAACTAGCGGGAGGCGGAGACCCAATGAGCAGTTCTTC. Residues: CASSLGTSGRRRPNEQFF.

J is TRBJ2-3 and V is TRBV30; D unresolved. The germline V gene has CDR1 GTSNPN and CDR2 SVGIG (reference sequence). CDR3 length: 14 residues. V lost 0 bases and J lost 1, with 8 bases in between. This CDR3 is CAWSVRAGTDTQYF. The DNA of the CDR3 is TGTGCCTGGAGTGTACGGGCGGGCACAGATACGCAGTATTTT.

This clone appeared once. The chain has TRBV11-2 and TRBJ2-3, with 12 bases aligning to TRBD2. The CDR3 runs 16 residues. J gave up 2 bases and V 4 bases, and 4 bases lay outside the gene matches. In germline, CDR1 is SGHAT, CDR2 FQNNGV. CDR3 region: CASSYGLAGSTDTQYF. For the CDR3, the DNA is TGTGCCAGCAGCTACGGACTAGCGGGATCCACAGATACGCAGTATTTT.

This clone was seen only a few times. J is TRBJ2-1 and V is TRBV29-1; 7 bases agree with TRBD1. Per germline, CDR1 SQVTM and CDR2 ANQGSEA. V shed 6 bases and J 7 bases; nucleotides not matched to a gene: 9. The CDR3 is 13 amino acids. In nucleotides, the CDR3 is TGCAGCGTGGGTAACAGGGGCTCGAATGAGCAGTTCTTC. Its protein product is CSVGNRGSNEQFF.

The J gene is TRBJ2-3, the V gene TRBV29-1, with 8 positions matching TRBD2. Looked up from germline, CDR1 is SQVTM and CDR2 is ANQGSEA. With 0 bases clipped from V and 2 bases from J, the junction kept 10 bases outside the gene matches. The CDR3 covers 17 residues. The CDR3 here is CSVEDFPLGGATDTQYF. The CDR3 region has the DNA TGCAGCGTTGAAGATTTCCCCCTCGGGGGGGCCACAGATACGCAGTATTTT.

The J gene is TRBJ2-1, the V gene TRBV4-3; D is unclear. The V end was cut by 0 bases, the J end by 7 bases, with 4 bases between. The CDR3 spans 12 residues. CDR1 and CDR2 from the germline V gene are LGHNA and YSLEER. CDR3 residues: CASSQDGNEQFF. CDR3 in DNA: TGCGCCAGCAGCCAAGATGGTAATGAGCAGTTCTTC.

J is TRBJ2-1 and V is TRBV19, with 12 bases identical to TRBD2. Trimming at V came to 3 bases and at J to 6 bases, leaving 9 bases not matched to a gene. Germline CDR1 LNHDA, CDR2 SQIVND (reference sequence). CDR3 length equals 17 residues. The CDR3 loop is CASSILTSGGPGNEQFF. The CDR3 coding sequence is TGTGCCAGTAGTATCCTGACTAGCGGGGGCCCTGGCAATGAGCAGTTCTTC.

The chain recombines TRBV28 with TRBJ2-1, with D possibly matching TRBD1 (7 bases). The V gene's germline CDR1 is MDHEN and CDR2 SYDVKM. There are 17 residues in the CDR3. Deletions cut 3 bases from V and 7 bases from J, with 22 bases between. CDR3 amino acids: CASSLGRPDRVANEQFF. CDR3 in DNA: TGTGCCAGCAGTTTGGGGAGGCCAGACAGGGTGGCTAATGAGCAGTTCTTC. Drawing the rest from reference TRBV28 and TRBJ2-1, the complete variable domain is DVKVTQSSRYLVKRTGEKVFLECVQDMDHENMFWYRQDPGLGLRLIYFSYDVKMKEKGDIPEGYSVSREKKERFSLILESASTNQTSMYLCASSLGRPDRVANEQFFGPGTRLTVL.

This clone appeared a few times. V usage is TRBV2 and J usage is TRBJ2-7, with D perhaps matching TRBD1 (6 bases). The ends were cut back, 2 bases at V and 1 base at J, with 12 bases in the middle. This CDR3 has 15 residues. The germline V gene has CDR1 SNHLY and CDR2 FYNNEI. The CDR3 is CASSELRDTSYEQYF. In DNA, the CDR3 is TGTGCCAGCAGTGAACTCCGGGACACGTCCTACGAGCAGTACTTC. Variable domain in full (rest from reference TRBV2 and TRBJ2-7): EPEVTQTPSHQVTQMGQEVILRCVPISNHLYFYWYRQILGQKVEFLVSFYNNEISEKSEIFDDQFSVERPDGSNFTLKIRSTKLEDSAMYFCASSELRDTSYEQYFGPGTRLTVT.

The chain uses TRBV18 and TRBJ2-1; 7 nucleotides line up with TRBD1. The germline V gene encodes CDR1 KGHSH and CDR2 LQKENI. Germline trimming cut 7 bases from V and 2 bases from J; bases unmatched to any gene: 8. CDR3 length: 15 residues. The CDR3, as DNA: TGTGCCAGCTTAGCAAGACAGGGAACCTACAATGAGCAGTTCTTC. Residues: CASLARQGTYNEQFF.

This clone was detected a few times. The rearrangement links TRBV19 to TRBJ2-7; D is uncertain. Germline lookup yields CDR1 LNHDA and CDR2 SQIVND (reference sequence). V lost 5 bases and J lost 3, with 8 bases in between. The CDR3 is made up of 12 amino acids. The CDR3 sequence: CASSPDDYEQYF. As DNA, the CDR3 is TGTGCCAGTAGTCCTGACGACTACGAGCAGTACTTC.

The sample holds a few counts of this clone. The genes are TRBV5-1 and TRBJ2-5; weak D call: TRBD2 (5 bases). From germline, CDR1 is SGHRS and CDR2 YFSETQ. The CDR3 runs 15 residues. Trimming took 1 base from V and 3 from J, leaving 13 bases between them. The CDR3 spells CASSLQADREETQYF. The CDR3 DNA sequence: TGCGCCAGCAGCTTGCAAGCGGACCGCGAAGAGACCCAGTACTTC.

CDR3 residues: CASSPRTGARSYNEQFF. In DNA form, the CDR3 reads TGTGCCAGCAGCCCCCGGACAGGGGCACGCTCCTACAATGAGCAGTTCTTC. The gene calls are TRBV9 and TRBJ2-1; 9 bases map to TRBD1. Per germline, CDR1 SGDLS and CDR2 YYNGEE. This CDR3 comprises 17 residues. V was pared by 4 bases and J by 0 bases, with 8 bases of the junction left unmatched.

The V call is TRBV5-1, the J call TRBJ2-7; D might be TRBD1 (8 bases). Trimming took 0 bases from V and 9 from J, leaving 19 bases between them. Germline V gives CDR1 SGHRS, CDR2 YFSETQ. There are 15 residues in the CDR3. The CDR3 DNA reads TGCGCCAGCAGCTTGGACACTGGACAGGGAGGGGTGCAGTACTTC. It codes for CASSLDTGQGGVQYF.

CDR3 bases: TGTGCCAGCAGTTTGGGCGGCGGGAGGGCTAATGAGCAGTTCTTC. It encodes CASSLGGGRANEQFF. The rearrangement joins TRBV6-5 to TRBJ2-1; 9 bases are shared with TRBD2. Germline V gene sequence: CDR1 MNHEY, CDR2 SVGAGI. The CDR3 is made up of 15 amino acids. V gave up 4 bases and J gave up 7 bases; unmatched junction bases: 8.

Of note for this clone: Other DNA sequences in this sample translate to the same CDR3. J is TRBJ2-2 and V is TRBV29-1; a weak D match, TRBD2 (6 bases). Per the germline V gene, CDR1 is SQVTM and CDR2 is ANQGSEA. The CDR3 has 12 residues. Trimming shortened V by 6 bases and J by 1 base, and 6 bases separated the two germline ends. The CDR3 spells CSVGLNTGELFF. DNA for the CDR3: TGCAGCGTGGGACTGAACACCGGGGAGCTGTTTTTT.

The chain recombines TRBV30 with TRBJ1-6, with D possibly matching TRBD1 (5 bases). This CDR3 is built from 15 residues. The germline gives CDR1 GTSNPN, CDR2 SVGIG (reference sequence). Trimming pared 2 bases from V and 7 bases from J, leaving 15 bases between. CDR3: CAWSWVGVANSPLHF. The CDR3 nucleotides read TGTGCCTGGAGTTGGGTAGGGGTGGCCAATTCACCCCTCCACTTT.

The chain couples TRBV7-9 to TRBJ2-1; D not resolved. The CDR3 is made up of 12 amino acids. CDR1 is SEHNR and CDR2 is FQNEAQ in the germline V gene (reference sequence). Trimming removed 5 bases at V and 4 bases at J, with 6 bases between. CDR3 nucleotides: TGTGCCAGCAGCAACTCTTACAATGAGCAGTTCTTC. It is translated as CASSNSYNEQFF.

In this sample, this clone turned up a few times. This chain links TRBV2 with TRBJ2-7; TRBD1 is a possible D gene (6 bases). Deletions cut 6 bases from V and 4 bases from J, with 16 bases between. The CDR3 consists of 14 residues. Germline CDR1 SNHLY, CDR2 FYNNEI. The CDR3 DNA reads TGTGCCAGCAGGACCAGGGGCCCAAGGTACGAGCAGTACTTC. The encoded protein is CASRTRGPRYEQYF.

A few counts support this clone. The V call is TRBV6-5, the J call TRBJ2-1; D remains unclear. This CDR3 spans 15 amino acids. Deletions cut 6 bases from V and 5 bases from J, with 17 bases between. The germline gives CDR1 MNHEY, CDR2 SVGAGI. The CDR3 nucleotides read TGTGCCAGCAGCCCCCGAGCCGTGTGGCACAATGAGCAGTTCTTC. Translating gives CASSPRAVWHNEQFF.